The clone carrying this T cell receptor beta chain showed up many times. Its antigen is still unknown. The data are from a study of CD8 T cells in ankylosing spondylitis. Notes on the study in general: Reactive arthritis synovial fluid and blood previously showed some of these motif variants. A TCR beta motif of fewer than ten highly homologous variants seemed to mark ankylosing spondylitis blood. Reported data indicate significant enrichment of disease-linked clones within matched ankylosing spondylitis synovial fluid.

Scientists made TCR beta libraries using quantitative 5'-RACE with molecular barcodes. TCRdb reprocessed the 5' RACE reads via MiXCR and lists one record per CDR3 protein. Of under 85,000 distinct CDR3 sequences listed, less than 6% are singletons. The source material was blood, either unsorted or a sorted T cell fraction (not recorded which). This TCR came from a male donor with ankylosing spondylitis or in good health (not recorded which).

This CDR3 is CASSYSGQGQAKNIQYF. The CDR3 nucleotides read TGTGCCAGCAGTTACTCCGGGCAGGGACAAGCCAAAAACATTCAGTACTTC. The rearrangement links TRBV6-5 to TRBJ2-4, with D possibly TRBD1 on 6 matching bases. From germline, CDR1 is MNHEY and CDR2 SVGAGI. The CDR3 totals 17 residues. Trimming left V 0 bases short and J 0 bases short, with 12 bases between.